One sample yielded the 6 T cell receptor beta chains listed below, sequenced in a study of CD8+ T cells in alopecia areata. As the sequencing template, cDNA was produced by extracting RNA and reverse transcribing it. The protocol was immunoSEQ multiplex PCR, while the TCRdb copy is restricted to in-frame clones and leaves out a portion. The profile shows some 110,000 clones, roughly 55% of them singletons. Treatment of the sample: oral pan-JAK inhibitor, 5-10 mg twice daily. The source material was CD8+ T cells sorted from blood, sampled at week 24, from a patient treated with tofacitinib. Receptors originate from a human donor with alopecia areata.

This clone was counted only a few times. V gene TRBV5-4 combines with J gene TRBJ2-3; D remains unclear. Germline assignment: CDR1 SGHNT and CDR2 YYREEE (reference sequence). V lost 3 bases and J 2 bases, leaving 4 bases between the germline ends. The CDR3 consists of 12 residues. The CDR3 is CASSWDTDTQYF. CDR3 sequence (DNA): TGTGCCAGCAGCTGGGACACAGATACGCAGTATTTT.

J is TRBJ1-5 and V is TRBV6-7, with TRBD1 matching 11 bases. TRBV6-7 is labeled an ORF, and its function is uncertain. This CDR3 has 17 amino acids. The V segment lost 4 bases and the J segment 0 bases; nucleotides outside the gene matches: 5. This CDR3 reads CASSSGTGGISNQPQHF. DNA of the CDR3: TGTGCCAGCAGTTCCGGGACAGGGGGAATTAGCAATCAGCCCCAGCATTTT.

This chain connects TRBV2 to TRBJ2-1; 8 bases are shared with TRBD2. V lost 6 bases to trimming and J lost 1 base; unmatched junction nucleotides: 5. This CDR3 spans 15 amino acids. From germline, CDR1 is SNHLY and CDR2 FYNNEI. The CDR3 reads CASRKSGGSYNEQFF. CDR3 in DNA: TGTGCCAGCAGGAAAAGCGGGGGATCCTACAATGAGCAGTTCTTC.

The CDR3 bases are TGCGCCAGCAGCTTGGACAGTTTCAGCTATGGCTACACCTTC. This encodes CASSLDSFSYGYTF. The chain links TRBV5-1 to TRBJ1-2, with unresolved D. The CDR3 runs 14 residues. Germline-derived CDR1 and CDR2 are SGHRS and YFSETQ. V shed 0 bases and J shed 4 bases, with 10 bases lying between them.

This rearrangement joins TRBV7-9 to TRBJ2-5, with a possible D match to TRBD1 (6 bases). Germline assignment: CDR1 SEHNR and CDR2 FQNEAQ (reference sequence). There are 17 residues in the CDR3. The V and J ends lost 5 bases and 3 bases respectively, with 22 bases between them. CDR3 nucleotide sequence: TGTGCCAGCAGCGTACCGGGACACCTAGAAGGGGAAGAGACCCAGTACTTC. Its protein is CASSVPGHLEGEETQYF. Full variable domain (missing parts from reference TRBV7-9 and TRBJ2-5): DTGVSQNPRHKITKRGQNVTFRCDPISEHNRLYWYRQTLGQGPEFLTYFQNEAQLEKSRLLSDRFSAERPKGSFSTLEIQRTEQGDSAMYLCASSVPGHLEGEETQYFGPGTRLLVL.

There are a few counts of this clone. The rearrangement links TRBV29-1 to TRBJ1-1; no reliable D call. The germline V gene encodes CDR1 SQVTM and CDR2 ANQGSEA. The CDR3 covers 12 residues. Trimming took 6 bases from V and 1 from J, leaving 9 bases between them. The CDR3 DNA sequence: TGCAGCGTACTGTCGGCGAACACTGAAGCTTTCTTT. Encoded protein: CSVLSANTEAFF. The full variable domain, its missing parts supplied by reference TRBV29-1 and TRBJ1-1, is SAVISQKPSRDICQRGTSLTIQCQVDSQVTMMFWYRQQPGQSLTLIATANQGSEATYESGFVIDKFPISRPNLTFSTLTVSNMSPEDSSIYLCSVLSANTEAFFGQGTRLTVV.